This T cell receptor beta chain was recovered during a study of cytomegalovirus exposure and HLA in healthy donors. Study-wide findings and caveats: In a later analysis, productive TCRs from donors in an Asian-associated ancestry cluster reportedly carried fewer N-insertions than the cohort mean. A later analysis linked a missense DCLRE1C variant to TCR beta V- and J-gene trimming.

With regard to this clone: Its matching antigen is unknown.

Trimming removed 5 bases from V and 5 bases from J; junction bases left unmatched: 9. CDR1 and CDR2 (germline): LNHDA, SQIVND (reference sequence). There are 15 residues in the CDR3. 60 Vbeta and 13 Jbeta primers were used in PCR. Using immunoSEQ multiplex PCR, the repertoire was profiled, and TCRdb retains in-frame clones only, with some absent. Among under 130,000 clones listed, about 12% were seen once. This receptor was taken from a man aged 40-49 years in good health and CMV-seropositive. Sample: PBMCs. The rearrangement links TRBV19 to TRBJ1-5, with 7 bases that match TRBD1. CDR3 in DNA: TGTGCCAGTAGTGCCCACAGGGGAGAGGATCAGCCCCAGCATTTT. Translation: CASSAHRGEDQPQHF.